The 2 T cell receptor beta chains below all came from one sample that was sequenced in a study of T cells after yellow fever vaccination. TCRdb fed the 5' RACE reads into MiXCR, producing one record per CDR3 protein. The sample carries approximately 580,000 distinct CDR3 sequences, about a sixth recorded once. This specimen was PBMCs, taken around 5 days after the first yellow fever vaccination. These receptors came from a man aged 18 to 35 who received the YFV17D yellow fever vaccine.

The V call is TRBV29-1, the J call TRBJ2-7; 7 bases match TRBD1. Per the germline V gene, CDR1 is SQVTM and CDR2 is ANQGSEA. The J segment lost 6 bases and the V segment lost 5 bases, leaving 16 bases of the junction unmatched. This CDR3 has 15 residues. The CDR3 region is CSVKNRDSKICEQYV. For the CDR3, the DNA is TGCAGCGTTAAGAACCGGGACAGCAAAATCTGCGAGCAGTACGTC.

The chain is built from TRBV4-1 and TRBJ2-2, with 8 bases that match TRBD1. The germline gives CDR1 MGHRA, CDR2 YSYEKL. This CDR3 has 17 residues. The V segment lost 8 bases and the J segment 1 base; nucleotides outside the gene matches: 12. In DNA, the CDR3 is TGCGCCAGCGGGCGAACCCGGGGGACAGGGAACACCGGGGAGCTGTTTTTT. As protein: CASGRTRGTGNTGELFF.